The 4 T cell receptor beta chains reported below all come from one sample, sequenced in a study of T-cell reconstitution after alpha-beta-depleted transplantation in children. Researchers prepared the TCRbeta library using unique molecular identifiers, the study reports. TCRdb re-analysed the PCR reads in MiXCR, keeping a single row per CDR3 protein. This sample has 250,000 to 350,000 distinct CDR3 sequences; about a quarter occur once, and the top ten carry approximately 9.9%. This sample comprised PBMCs, mostly from graft donor cells, obtained 180 days after TCRalphabeta/CD19-depleted stem cell transplant. Receptors originate from a male patient under 18 who had a stem cell transplant for acute lymphoblastic leukemia, so the T cells may come from the graft donor.

This clonotype appeared a few times. This chain links TRBV25-1 with TRBJ2-5, with TRBD2 matching over 8 bases. The germline CDR1 and CDR2 sequences are MGHDK and SYGVNS. The CDR3 is made up of 13 amino acids. V was pared by 8 bases and J by 2 bases, with 4 bases of the junction left unmatched. CDR3 loop: CASVSGGQETQYF. CDR3 nucleotide sequence: TGTGCCAGCGTCTCGGGAGGGCAAGAGACCCAGTACTTC.

This clonotype came up a few times. The CDR3 loop reads CASGTRDRGQETQYF. In DNA, the CDR3 is TGCGCCAGCGGGACGAGGGACAGGGGGCAAGAGACCCAGTACTTC. The V call is TRBV4-1, the J call TRBJ2-5, with 11 positions matching TRBD1. This CDR3 comprises 15 residues. The germline CDR1 and CDR2 sequences are MGHRA and YSYEKL. With V trimmed by 8 bases and J by 2 bases, 7 bases remained unmatched.

This clonotype was seen only a few times. The chain combines TRBV25-1 with TRBJ1-3; D is unresolved. Trimming removed 7 bases from V and 4 bases from J, with 8 bases in between. Per germline, CDR1 MGHDK and CDR2 SYGVNS. This CDR3 region has 12 residues. CDR3 loop: CASTPGGNTIYF. The CDR3 DNA sequence: TGTGCCAGCACCCCCGGGGGAAACACCATATATTTT.

This clonotype turned up a few times. CDR3 in amino acids: CSAMDSLTTLYEQYF. CDR3 coding DNA: TGCAGTGCTATGGACAGCCTAACGACCCTCTACGAGCAGTACTTC. The rearrangement joins TRBV20-1 to TRBJ2-7; perhaps TRBD1 as D (6 bases). Germline lookup yields CDR1 DFQATT and CDR2 SNEGSKA (reference sequence). V was trimmed by 4 bases and J by 3 bases, leaving 19 bases between them. The CDR3 covers 15 residues.